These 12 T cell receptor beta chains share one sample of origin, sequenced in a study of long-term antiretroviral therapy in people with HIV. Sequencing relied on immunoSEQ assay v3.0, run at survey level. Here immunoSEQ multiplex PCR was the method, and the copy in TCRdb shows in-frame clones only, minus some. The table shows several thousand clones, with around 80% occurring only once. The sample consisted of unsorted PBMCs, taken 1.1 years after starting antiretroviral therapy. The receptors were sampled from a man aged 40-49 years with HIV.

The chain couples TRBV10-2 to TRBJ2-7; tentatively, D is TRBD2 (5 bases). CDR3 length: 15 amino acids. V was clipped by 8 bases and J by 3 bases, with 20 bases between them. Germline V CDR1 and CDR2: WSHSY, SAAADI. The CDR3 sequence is CASVGDRGYFYEQYF. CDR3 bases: TGCGCCAGCGTAGGAGACCGGGGTTACTTCTACGAGCAGTACTTC.

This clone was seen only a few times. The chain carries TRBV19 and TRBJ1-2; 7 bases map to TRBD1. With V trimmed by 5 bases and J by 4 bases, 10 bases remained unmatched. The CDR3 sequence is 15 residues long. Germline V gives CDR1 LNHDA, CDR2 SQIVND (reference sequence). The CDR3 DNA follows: TGTGCCAGTAGTGACTACAGGGGTTTGGGCTATGGCTACACCTTC. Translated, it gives CASSDYRGLGYGYTF.

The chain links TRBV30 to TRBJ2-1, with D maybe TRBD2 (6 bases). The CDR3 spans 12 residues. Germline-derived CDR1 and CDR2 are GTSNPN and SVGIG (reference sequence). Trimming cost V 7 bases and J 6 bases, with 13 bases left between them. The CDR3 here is CASRTTGNEQFF. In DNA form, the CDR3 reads TGTGCCTCTAGGACTACCGGCAATGAGCAGTTCTTC.

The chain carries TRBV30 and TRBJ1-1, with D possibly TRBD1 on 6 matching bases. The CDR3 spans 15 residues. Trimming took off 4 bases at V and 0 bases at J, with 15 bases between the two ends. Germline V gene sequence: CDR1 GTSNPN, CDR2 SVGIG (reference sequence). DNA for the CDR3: TGTGCCTGGAACGTGGGGGGGGCGATGAACACTGAAGCTTTCTTT. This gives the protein CAWNVGGAMNTEAFF.

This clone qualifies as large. CDR3: CASSLLPNSGNEQFF. In DNA, the CDR3 is TGTGCCAGCAGTTTACTTCCCAACTCGGGCAATGAGCAGTTCTTC. The chain combines TRBV28 with TRBJ2-1, with D unresolved. Per the germline V gene, CDR1 is MDHEN and CDR2 is SYDVKM. The CDR3 runs 15 residues. V gave up 2 bases and J gave up 6 bases, with 14 bases separating them.

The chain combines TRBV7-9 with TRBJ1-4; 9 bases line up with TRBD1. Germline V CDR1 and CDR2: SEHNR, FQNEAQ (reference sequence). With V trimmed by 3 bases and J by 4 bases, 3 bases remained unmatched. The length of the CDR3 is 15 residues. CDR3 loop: CASSLGDRVNEKLFF. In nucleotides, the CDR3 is TGTGCCAGCAGCTTGGGGGACAGGGTTAATGAAAAACTGTTTTTT.

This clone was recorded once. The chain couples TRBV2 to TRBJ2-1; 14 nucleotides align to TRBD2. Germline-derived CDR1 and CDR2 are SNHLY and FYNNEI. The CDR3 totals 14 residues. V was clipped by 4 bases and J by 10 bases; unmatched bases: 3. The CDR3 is CASSVRTSGGEQFF. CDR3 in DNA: TGTGCCAGCAGTGTTAGGACTAGCGGGGGGGAGCAGTTCTTC.

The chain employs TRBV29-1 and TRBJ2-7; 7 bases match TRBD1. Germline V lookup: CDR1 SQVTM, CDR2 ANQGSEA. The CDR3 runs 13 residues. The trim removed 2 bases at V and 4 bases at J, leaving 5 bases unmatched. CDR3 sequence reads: CSVESNRGYEQYF. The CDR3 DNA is TGCAGCGTTGAAAGCAACAGGGGTTACGAGCAGTACTTC.

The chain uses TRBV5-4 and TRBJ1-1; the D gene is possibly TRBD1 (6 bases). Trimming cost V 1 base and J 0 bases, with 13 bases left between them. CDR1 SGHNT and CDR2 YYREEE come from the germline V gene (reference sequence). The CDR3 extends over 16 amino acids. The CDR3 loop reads CASSLLTGIMNTEAFF. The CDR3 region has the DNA TGTGCCAGCAGCTTGTTGACAGGAATAATGAACACTGAAGCTTTCTTT.

CDR3 DNA: TGCGCCAGCAGTGCAACACAGGGGGCGGGAGAGACCCAGTACTTC. The encoded protein is CASSATQGAGETQYF. The rearrangement uses TRBV10-2 and TRBJ2-5, with 9 bases identical to TRBD1. There are 15 residues in the CDR3. V lost 4 bases to trimming and J lost 4 bases; unmatched junction nucleotides: 7. Per germline, CDR1 WSHSY and CDR2 SAAADI.

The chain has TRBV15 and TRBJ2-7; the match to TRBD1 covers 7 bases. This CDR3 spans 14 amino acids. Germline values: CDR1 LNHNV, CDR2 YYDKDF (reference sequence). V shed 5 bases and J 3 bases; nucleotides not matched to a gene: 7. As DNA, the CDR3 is TGTGCCACCAGCCCCGGGGACAGAATCTACGAGCAGTACTTC. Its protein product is CATSPGDRIYEQYF.

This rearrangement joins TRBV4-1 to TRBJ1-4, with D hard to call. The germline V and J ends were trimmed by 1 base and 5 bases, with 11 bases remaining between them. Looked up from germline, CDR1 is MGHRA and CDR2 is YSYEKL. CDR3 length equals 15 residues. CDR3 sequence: CASSQVPGYNEKLFF. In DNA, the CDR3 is TGCGCCAGCAGCCAAGTCCCCGGTTACAATGAAAAACTGTTTTTT.